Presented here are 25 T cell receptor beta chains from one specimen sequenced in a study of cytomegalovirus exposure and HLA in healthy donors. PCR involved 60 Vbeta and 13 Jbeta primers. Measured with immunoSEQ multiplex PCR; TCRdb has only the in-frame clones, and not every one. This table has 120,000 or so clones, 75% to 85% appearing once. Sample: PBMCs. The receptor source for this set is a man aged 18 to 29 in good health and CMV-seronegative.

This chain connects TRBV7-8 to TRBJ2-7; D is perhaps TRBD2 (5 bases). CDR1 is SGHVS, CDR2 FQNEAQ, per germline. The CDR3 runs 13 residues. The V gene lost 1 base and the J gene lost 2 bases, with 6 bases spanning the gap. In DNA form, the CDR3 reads TGTGCCAGCAGCTTAGAACTAGCCTACGAGCAGTACTTC. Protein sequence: CASSLELAYEQYF.

CDR3: CASSVGPLLAGGTDTQYF. The CDR3 DNA reads as TGTGCCAGCAGCGTAGGGCCCCTACTAGCGGGGGGCACAGATACGCAGTATTTT. The genes are TRBV9 and TRBJ2-3; 11 positions agree with TRBD2. Trimming removed 0 bases from V and 1 base from J; junction bases left unmatched: 7. The CDR3 loop spans 18 amino acids. The germline gives CDR1 SGDLS, CDR2 YYNGEE.

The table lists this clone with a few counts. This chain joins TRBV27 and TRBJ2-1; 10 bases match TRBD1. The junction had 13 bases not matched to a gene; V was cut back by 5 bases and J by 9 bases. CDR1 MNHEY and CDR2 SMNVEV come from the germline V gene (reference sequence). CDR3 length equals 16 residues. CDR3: CASSPLAGTGVTEQFF. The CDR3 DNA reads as TGTGCCAGCAGTCCCCTTGCCGGGACAGGGGTCACTGAGCAGTTCTTC.

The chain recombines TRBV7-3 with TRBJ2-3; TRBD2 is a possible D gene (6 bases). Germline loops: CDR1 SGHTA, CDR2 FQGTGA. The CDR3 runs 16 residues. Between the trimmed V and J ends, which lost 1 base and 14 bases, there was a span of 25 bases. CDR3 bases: TGTGCCAGCAGCTTAAATCTCCCCGGGGCGGGGCAAAAGTGGTATTTT. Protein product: CASSLNLPGAGQKWYF.

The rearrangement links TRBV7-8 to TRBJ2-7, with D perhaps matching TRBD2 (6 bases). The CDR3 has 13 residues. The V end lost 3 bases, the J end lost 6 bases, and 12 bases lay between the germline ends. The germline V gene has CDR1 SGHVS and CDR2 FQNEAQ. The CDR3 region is CASSFGSSAEQYF. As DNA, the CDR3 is TGTGCCAGCAGCTTCGGTTCTAGCGCCGAGCAGTACTTC.

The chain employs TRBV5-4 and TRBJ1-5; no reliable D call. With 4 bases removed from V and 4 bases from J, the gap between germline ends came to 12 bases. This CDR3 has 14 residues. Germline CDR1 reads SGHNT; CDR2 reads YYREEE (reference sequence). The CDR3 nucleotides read TGTGCCAGCAGCCCTGACACGTCAAATCAGCCCCAGCATTTT. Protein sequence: CASSPDTSNQPQHF. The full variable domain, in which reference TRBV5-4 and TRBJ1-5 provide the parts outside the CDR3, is ETGVTQSPTHLIKTRGQQVTLRCSSQSGHNTVSWYQQALGQGPQFIFQYYREEENGRGNFPPRFSGLQFPNYSSELNVNALELDDSALYLCASSPDTSNQPQHFGDGTRLSIL.

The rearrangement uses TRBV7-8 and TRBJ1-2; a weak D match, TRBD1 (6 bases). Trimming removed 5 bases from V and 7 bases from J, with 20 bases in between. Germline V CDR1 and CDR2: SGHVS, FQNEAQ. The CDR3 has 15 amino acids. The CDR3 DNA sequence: TGTGCCAGCAGCGTAAGAATTCACAGGGTTGGTGGCTACACCTTC. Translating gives CASSVRIHRVGGYTF.

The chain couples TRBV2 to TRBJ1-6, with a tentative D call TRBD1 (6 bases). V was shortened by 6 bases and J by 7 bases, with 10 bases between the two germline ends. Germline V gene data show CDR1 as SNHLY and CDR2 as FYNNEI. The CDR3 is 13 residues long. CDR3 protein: CASSRTENSPLHF. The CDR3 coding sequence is TGTGCCAGCAGCAGGACAGAAAATTCACCCCTCCACTTT.

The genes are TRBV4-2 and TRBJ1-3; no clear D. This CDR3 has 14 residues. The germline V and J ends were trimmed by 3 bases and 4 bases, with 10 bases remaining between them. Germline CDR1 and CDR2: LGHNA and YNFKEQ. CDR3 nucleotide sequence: TGTGCCAGCAGCCAGGGCCAACCAGGAAACACCATATATTTT. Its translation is CASSQGQPGNTIYF.

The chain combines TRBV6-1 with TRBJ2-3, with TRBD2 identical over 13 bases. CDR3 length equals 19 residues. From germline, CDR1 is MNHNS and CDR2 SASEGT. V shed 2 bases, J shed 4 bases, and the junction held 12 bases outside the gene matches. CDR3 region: CASSEIPGLAGSRADTQYF. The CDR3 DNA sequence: TGTGCCAGCAGTGAAATTCCGGGACTAGCGGGATCACGAGCAGATACGCAGTATTTT.

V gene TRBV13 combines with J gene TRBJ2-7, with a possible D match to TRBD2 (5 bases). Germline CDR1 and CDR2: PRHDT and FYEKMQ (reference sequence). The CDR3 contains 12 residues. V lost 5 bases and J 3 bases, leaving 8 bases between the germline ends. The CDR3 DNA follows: TGTGCCAGCAGCCCGGGGAGCTACGAGCAGTACTTC. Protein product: CASSPGSYEQYF.

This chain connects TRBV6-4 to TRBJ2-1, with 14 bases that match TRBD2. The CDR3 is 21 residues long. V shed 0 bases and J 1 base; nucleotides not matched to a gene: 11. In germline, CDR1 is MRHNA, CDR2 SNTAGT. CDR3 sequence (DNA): TGTGCCAGCAGTGACTCAAGGGTGACTAGCGGGAGGGCCAGGTCCTACAATGAGCAGTTCTTC. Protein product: CASSDSRVTSGRARSYNEQFF.

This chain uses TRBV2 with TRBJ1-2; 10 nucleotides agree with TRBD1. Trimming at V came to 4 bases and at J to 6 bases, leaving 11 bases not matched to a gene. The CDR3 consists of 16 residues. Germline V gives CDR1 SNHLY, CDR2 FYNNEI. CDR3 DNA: TGTGCCAGCAGTGCATGGTTACCGGGACAGGGGAATGGCTACACCTTC. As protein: CASSAWLPGQGNGYTF.

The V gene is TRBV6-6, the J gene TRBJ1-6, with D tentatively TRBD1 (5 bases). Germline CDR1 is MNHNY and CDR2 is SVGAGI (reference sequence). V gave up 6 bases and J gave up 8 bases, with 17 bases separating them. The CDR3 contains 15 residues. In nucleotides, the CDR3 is TGTGCCAGCAGAGTTAAGACAGCTCGAGATTCACCCCTCCACTTT. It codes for CASRVKTARDSPLHF.

The CDR3, as DNA: TGTGCCAGCAGCCCTTTGACTAGCGGGAGAACCGGGGAGCTGTTTTTT. Amino acid sequence: CASSPLTSGRTGELFF. The chain uses TRBV7-8 and TRBJ2-2, with 12 bases lining up with TRBD2. J gave up 5 bases and V 5 bases, and 6 bases lay outside the gene matches. Germline lookup yields CDR1 SGHVS and CDR2 FQNEAQ. CDR3 length equals 16 residues. Looking up the rest from reference TRBV7-8 and TRBJ2-2 gives the full variable domain: GAGVSQSPRYKVAKRGQDVALRCDPISGHVSLFWYQQALGQGPEFLTYFQNEAQLDKSGLPSDRFFAERPEGSVSTLKIQRTQQEDSAVYLCASSPLTSGRTGELFFGEGSRLTVL.

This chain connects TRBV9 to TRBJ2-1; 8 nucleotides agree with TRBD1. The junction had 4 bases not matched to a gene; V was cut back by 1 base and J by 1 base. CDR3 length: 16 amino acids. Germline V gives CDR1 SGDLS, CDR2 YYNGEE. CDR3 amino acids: CASSVRTGRSYNEQFF. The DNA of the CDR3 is TGTGCCAGCAGCGTACGGACAGGGAGGTCCTACAATGAGCAGTTCTTC.

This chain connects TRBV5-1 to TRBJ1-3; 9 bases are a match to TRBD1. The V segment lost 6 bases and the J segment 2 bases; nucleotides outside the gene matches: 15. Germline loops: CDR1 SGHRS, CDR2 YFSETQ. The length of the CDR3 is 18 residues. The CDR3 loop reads CASTLDPGTGTTGNTIYF. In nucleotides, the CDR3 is TGCGCCAGCACCCTAGATCCCGGGACAGGGACTACTGGAAACACCATATATTTT.

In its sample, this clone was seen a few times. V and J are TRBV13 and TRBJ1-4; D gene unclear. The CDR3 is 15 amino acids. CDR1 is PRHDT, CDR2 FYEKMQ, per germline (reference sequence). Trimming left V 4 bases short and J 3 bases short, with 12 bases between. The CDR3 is CASSSLGAANEKLFF. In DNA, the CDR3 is TGTGCCAGCAGCTCCCTAGGAGCGGCTAATGAAAAACTGTTTTTT.

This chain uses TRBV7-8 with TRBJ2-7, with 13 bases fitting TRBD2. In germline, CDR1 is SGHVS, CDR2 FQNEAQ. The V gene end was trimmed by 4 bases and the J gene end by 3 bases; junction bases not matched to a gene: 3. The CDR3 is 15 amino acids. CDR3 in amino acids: CASSSRTSGGYEQYV. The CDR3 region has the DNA TGTGCCAGCAGCTCCAGGACTAGCGGGGGCTACGAGCAGTACGTC.

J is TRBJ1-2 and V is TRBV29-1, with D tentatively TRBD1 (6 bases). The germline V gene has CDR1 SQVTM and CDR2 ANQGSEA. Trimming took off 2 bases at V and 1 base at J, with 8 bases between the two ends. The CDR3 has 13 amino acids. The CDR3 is CSVEWGLNYGYTF. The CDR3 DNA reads TGCAGCGTTGAATGGGGGCTTAACTATGGCTACACCTTC.

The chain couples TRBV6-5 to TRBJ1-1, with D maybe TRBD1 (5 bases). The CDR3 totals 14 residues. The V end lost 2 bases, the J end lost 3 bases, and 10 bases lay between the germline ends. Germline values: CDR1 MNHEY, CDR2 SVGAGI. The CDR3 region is CASSYRGGYTEAFF. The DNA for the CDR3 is TGTGCCAGCAGTTACCGGGGGGGATACACTGAAGCTTTCTTT.

CDR3 coding DNA: TGTGCCAGCAGCCCCCGGGGGGGCGGTTCACCCCTCCACTTT. Translation: CASSPRGGGSPLHF. The rearrangement links TRBV7-9 to TRBJ1-6; perhaps TRBD1 as D (6 bases). The CDR3 length is 14 residues. Trimming shortened V by 5 bases and J by 9 bases, and 14 bases separated the two germline ends. Germline loops: CDR1 SEHNR, CDR2 FQNEAQ (reference sequence).

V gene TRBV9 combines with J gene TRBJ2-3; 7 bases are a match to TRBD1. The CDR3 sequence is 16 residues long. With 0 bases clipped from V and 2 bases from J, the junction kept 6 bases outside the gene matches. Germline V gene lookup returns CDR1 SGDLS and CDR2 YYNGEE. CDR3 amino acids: CASSVGQGANTDTQYF. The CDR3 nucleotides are TGTGCCAGCAGCGTAGGACAGGGCGCAAACACAGATACGCAGTATTTT.

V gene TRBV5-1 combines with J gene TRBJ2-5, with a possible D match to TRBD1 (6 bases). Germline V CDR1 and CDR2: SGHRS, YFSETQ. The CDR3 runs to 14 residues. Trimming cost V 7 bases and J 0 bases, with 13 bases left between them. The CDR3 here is CASGPGHNQETQYF. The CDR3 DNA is TGCGCCAGCGGACCGGGACACAACCAAGAGACCCAGTACTTC.

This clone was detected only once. CDR3 in amino acids: CASSGYYGTSIDNEQFF. CDR3 DNA: TGTGCCAGCAGTGGATACTACGGGACTAGCATCGACAATGAGCAGTTCTTC. V and J are TRBV25-1 and TRBJ2-1, with 9 nucleotides matching TRBD2. The V gene end was trimmed by 4 bases and the J gene end by 5 bases; junction bases not matched to a gene: 12. Germline CDR1 and CDR2: MGHDK and SYGVNS. This CDR3 has 17 residues.